The rows below give T cell receptor beta chains drawn from one sample of a study of T cells expressing NK-cell markers. Each CDR3 protein gets one entry in TCRdb, which reprocessed the 5' RACE reads and gives no DNA. This sample's table reports hundreds of thousands of distinct CDR3 sequences. Sequenced sample: blood T cells: a sorted CD56 or NKG2C T cell subset, CD4+ or CD8+ T cells, or bulk PBMC T cells (not recorded which). The receptors come from a woman between 18 and 69 years old in good health. CDR3s include the opening cysteine and the closing phenylalanine or tryptophan.

>TRBV24-1|TRBJ2-3|18
CATSDPGLAGGRTDTQYF
>TRBV3-1|TRBJ1-2|14
CASSQDLLAAGYTF
>TRBV3-1|TRBJ1-1|15
CASTPGSPSGTEAFF
>TRBV5-6|TRBJ1-5|14
CASSLGTVHQPQHF
>TRBV12-3/TRBV12-4|TRBJ2-1|16
CASSLSVAGQYNEQFF
>TRBV13|TRBJ1-4|12
CASSSPDEKLFF
>TRBV2|TRBJ2-3|12
CASTRLAGTQYF
>TRBV20-1|TRBJ2-1|16
CSARPRQGSSYNEQFF
>TRBV14|TRBJ2-5|16
CASSRTSGRSRETQYF
>TRBV5-1|TRBJ2-1|14
CARYKAGTTNEQFF
>TRBV18|TRBJ2-1|14
CASESGSSYNEQFF
>TRBV11-2|TRBJ2-3|16
CASSQGLAGGTDTQYF
>TRBV5-1|TRBJ2-1|14
CASSLEWANGEQFF
>TRBV9|TRBJ1-4|15
CASSGTGVLNEKLFF
>TRBV29-1|TRBJ2-1|12
CSVAPFYNEQFF
>TRBV5-1|TRBJ2-3|16
CASSLAATGYTDTQYF
>TRBV20-1|TRBJ2-7|13
CSLQQGAFYEQYF
>TRBV18|TRBJ2-1|16
CASSPKGGTTYNEQFF
>TRBV4-1|TRBJ1-3|14
CASSLTLSGNTIYF
>TRBV7-9|TRBJ2-3|14
CASRSPGPTDTQYF
>TRBV6-5|TRBJ2-7|14
CASSYTSRSDEQYF
>TRBV27|TRBJ1-2|13
CASSRRTGDGYTF